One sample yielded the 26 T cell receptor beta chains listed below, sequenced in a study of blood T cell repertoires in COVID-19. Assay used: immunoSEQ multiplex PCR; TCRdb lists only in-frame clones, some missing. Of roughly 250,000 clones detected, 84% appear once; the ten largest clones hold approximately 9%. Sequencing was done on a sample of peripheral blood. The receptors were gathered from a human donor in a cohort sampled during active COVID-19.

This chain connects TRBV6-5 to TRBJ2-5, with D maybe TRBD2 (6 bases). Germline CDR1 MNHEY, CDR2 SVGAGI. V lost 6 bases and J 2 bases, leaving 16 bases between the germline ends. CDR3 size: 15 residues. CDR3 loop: CASRGLWTPQETQYF. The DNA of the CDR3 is TGTGCCAGCAGGGGACTTTGGACACCGCAAGAGACCCAGTACTTC.

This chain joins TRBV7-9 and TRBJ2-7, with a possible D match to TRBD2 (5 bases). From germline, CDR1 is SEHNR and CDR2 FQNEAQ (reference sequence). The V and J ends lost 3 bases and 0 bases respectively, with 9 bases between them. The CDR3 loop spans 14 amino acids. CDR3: CASSFRETSYEQYF. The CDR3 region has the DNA TGTGCCAGCAGCTTTAGGGAGACCTCCTACGAGCAGTACTTC.

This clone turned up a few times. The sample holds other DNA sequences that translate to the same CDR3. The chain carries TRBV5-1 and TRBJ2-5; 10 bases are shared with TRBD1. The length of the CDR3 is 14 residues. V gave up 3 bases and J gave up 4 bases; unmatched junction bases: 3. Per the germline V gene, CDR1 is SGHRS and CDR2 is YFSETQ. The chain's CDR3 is CASSSGQGRETQYF. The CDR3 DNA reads TGCGCCAGCAGCTCGGGACAGGGGCGAGAGACCCAGTACTTC.

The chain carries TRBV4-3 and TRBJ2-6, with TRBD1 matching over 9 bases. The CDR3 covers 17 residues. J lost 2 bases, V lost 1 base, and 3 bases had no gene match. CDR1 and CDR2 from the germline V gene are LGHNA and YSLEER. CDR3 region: CASSQGRDRAGANVLTF. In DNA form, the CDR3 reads TGCGCCAGCAGCCAAGGCCGGGACAGGGCTGGGGCCAACGTCCTGACTTTC.

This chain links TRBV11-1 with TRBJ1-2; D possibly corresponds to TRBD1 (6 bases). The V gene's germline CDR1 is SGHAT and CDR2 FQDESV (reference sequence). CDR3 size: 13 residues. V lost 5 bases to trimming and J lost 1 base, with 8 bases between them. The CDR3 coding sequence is TGTGCCAGCAGCCGGGACAATAACTATGGCTACACCTTC. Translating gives CASSRDNNYGYTF.

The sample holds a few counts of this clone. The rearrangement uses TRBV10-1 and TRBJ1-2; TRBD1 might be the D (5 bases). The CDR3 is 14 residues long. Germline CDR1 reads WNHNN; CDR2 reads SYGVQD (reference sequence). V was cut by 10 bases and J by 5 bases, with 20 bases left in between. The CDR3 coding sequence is TGCGCCAACTATGGGTATGACAGAGGTTATGGCTACACCTTC. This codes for CANYGYDRGYGYTF.

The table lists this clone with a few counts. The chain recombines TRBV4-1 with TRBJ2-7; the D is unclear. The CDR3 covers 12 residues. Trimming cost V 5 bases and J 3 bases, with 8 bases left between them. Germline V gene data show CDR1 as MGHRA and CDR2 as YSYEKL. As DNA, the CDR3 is TGCGCCAGCAGCGCCCCTAACTACGAGCAGTACTTC. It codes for CASSAPNYEQYF.

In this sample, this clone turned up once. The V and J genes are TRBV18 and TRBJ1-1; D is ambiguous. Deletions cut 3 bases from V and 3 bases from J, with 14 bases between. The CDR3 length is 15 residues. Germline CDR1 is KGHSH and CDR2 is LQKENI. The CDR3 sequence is CASSPWTGRDTEAFF. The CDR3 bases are TGTGCCAGCTCACCTTGGACTGGACGAGACACTGAAGCTTTCTTT.

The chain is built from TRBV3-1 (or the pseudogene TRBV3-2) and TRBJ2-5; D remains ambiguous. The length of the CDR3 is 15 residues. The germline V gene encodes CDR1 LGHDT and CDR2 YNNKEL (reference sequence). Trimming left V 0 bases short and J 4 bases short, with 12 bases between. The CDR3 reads CASSQDWVDSETQYF. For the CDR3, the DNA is TGTGCCAGCAGCCAAGATTGGGTAGACTCAGAGACCCAGTACTTC.

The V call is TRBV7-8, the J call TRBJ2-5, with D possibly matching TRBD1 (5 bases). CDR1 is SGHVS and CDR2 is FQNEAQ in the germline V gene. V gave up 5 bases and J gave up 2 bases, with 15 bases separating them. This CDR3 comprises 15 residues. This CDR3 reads CASSREIYRQETQYF. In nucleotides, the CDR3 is TGTGCCAGCAGCCGAGAGATTTACAGGCAAGAGACCCAGTACTTC.

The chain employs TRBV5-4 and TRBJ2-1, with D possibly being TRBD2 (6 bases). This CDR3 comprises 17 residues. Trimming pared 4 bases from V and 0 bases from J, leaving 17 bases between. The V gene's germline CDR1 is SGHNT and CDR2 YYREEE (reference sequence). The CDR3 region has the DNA TGTGCCAGCAGCGCTCAAAGCGGGCGGAGCTCCTACAATGAGCAGTTCTTC. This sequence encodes CASSAQSGRSSYNEQFF.

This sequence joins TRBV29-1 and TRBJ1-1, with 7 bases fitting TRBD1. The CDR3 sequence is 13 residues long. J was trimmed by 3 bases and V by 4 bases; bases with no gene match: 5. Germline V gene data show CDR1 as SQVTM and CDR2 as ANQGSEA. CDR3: CSVGTGDYTEAFF. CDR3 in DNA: TGCAGCGTTGGTACAGGGGACTACACTGAAGCTTTCTTT.

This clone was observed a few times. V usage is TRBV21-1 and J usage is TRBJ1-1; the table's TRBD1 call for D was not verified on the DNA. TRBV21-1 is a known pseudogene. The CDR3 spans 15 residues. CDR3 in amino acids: CASPQEGHQNTEAFF. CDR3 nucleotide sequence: TGTGCCAGCCCCCAAGAGGGACACCAGAACACTGAAGCTTTCTTT.

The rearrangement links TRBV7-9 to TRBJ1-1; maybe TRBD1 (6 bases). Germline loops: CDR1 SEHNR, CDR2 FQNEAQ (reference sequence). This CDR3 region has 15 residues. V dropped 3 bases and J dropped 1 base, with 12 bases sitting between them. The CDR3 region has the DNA TGTGCCAGCAGCTTGTCGGACAGACCGAACACTGAAGCTTTCTTT. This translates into CASSLSDRPNTEAFF.

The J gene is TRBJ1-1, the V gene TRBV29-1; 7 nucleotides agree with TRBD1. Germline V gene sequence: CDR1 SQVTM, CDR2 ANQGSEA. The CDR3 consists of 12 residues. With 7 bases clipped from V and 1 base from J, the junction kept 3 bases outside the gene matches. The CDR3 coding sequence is TGCAGCGCCCGGACAGGGAACACTGAAGCTTTCTTT. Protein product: CSARTGNTEAFF.

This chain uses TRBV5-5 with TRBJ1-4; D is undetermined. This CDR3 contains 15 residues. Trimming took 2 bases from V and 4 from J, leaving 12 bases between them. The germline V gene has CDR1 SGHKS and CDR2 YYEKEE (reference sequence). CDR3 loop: CASSFMSAGNEKLFF. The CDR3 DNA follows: TGTGCCAGCAGCTTTATGTCTGCGGGTAATGAAAAACTGTTTTTT.

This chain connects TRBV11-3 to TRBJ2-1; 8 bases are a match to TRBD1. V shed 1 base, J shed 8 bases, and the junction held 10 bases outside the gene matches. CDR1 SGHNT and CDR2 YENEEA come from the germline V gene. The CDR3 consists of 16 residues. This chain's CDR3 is CASSLGGQGRVYEQFF. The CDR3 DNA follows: TGTGCCAGCAGCTTAGGAGGACAGGGTAGAGTCTATGAGCAGTTCTTC.

The CDR3 loop reads CASSRAASGYEQFF. Written as DNA, the CDR3 is TGTGCCAGCAGTAGGGCGGCTAGCGGCTATGAGCAGTTCTTC. The chain couples TRBV4-2 to TRBJ2-1, with 7 bases aligning to TRBD2. V shed 6 bases and J 8 bases; nucleotides not matched to a gene: 10. Germline assignment: CDR1 LGHNA and CDR2 YNFKEQ. The CDR3 is 14 residues long.

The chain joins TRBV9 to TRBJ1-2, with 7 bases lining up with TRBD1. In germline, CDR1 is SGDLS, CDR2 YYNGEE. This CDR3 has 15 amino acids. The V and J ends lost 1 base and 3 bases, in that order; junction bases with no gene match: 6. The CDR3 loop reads CASSVRTGTDYGYTF. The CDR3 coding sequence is TGTGCCAGCAGCGTAAGGACAGGTACTGACTATGGCTACACCTTC.

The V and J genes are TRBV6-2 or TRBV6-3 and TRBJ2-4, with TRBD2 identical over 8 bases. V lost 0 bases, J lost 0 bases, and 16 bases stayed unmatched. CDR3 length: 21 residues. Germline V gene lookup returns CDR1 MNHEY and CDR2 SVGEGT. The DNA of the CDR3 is TGTGCCAGCAGTTACTCGGAGTTAGGCGGGGGGATCCTCCAAGCCAAAAACATTCAGTACTTC. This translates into CASSYSELGGGILQAKNIQYF.

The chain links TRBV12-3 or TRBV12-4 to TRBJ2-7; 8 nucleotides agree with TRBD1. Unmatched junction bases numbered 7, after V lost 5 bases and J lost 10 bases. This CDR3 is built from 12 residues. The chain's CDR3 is CASSRPGTGQYF. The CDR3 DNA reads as TGTGCCAGCAGTCGTCCTGGGACAGGACAGTACTTC.

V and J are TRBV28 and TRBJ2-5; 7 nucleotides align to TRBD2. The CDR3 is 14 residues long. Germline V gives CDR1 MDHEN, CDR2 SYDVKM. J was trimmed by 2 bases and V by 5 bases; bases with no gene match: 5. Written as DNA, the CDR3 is TGTGCCAGCAGTCGCCGGGAGGTTCAAGAGACCCAGTACTTC. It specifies CASSRREVQETQYF.

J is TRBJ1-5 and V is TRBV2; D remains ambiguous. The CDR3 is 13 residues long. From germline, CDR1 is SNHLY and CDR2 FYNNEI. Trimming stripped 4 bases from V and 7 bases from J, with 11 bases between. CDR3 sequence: CASSGSTGQPQHF. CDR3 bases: TGTGCCAGCAGTGGAAGCACCGGGCAGCCCCAGCATTTT. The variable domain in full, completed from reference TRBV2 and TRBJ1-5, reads EPEVTQTPSHQVTQMGQEVILRCVPISNHLYFYWYRQILGQKVEFLVSFYNNEISEKSEIFDDQFSVERPDGSNFTLKIRSTKLEDSAMYFCASSGSTGQPQHFGDGTRLSIL.

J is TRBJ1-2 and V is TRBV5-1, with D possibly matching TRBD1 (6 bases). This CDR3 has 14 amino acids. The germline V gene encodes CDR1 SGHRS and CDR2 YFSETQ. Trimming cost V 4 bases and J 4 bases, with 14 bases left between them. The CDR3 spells CASSDNTGPYGYTF. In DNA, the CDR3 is TGCGCCAGCAGCGACAATACAGGGCCCTATGGCTACACCTTC.

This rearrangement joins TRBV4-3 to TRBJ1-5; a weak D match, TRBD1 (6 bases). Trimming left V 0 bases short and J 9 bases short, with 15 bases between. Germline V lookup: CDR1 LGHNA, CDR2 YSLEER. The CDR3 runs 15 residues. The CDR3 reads CASSQEGGQPSPQHF. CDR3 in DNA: TGCGCCAGCAGCCAAGAGGGCGGACAGCCCTCGCCCCAGCATTTT.

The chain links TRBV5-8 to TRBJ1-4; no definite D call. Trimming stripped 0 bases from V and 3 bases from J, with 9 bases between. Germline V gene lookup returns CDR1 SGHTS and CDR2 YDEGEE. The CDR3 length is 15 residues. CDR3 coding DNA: TGTGCCAGCAGCTTGGCGTCGGCGGCTAATGAAAAACTGTTTTTT. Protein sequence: CASSLASAANEKLFF.